This T cell receptor beta chain was recorded in a study of T cell responses to AZD1222 COVID-19 vaccine. Trimming removed 6 bases at V and 0 bases at J, with 18 bases between. Germline lookup yields CDR1 SGHKS and CDR2 YYEKEE (reference sequence). The CDR3 has 16 residues. As concerns this clone: The antigen is not known.

Libraries were prepared by immunoSEQ multiplex PCR; TCRdb keeps only in-frame clonotypes and omits some of them. The sample lists some 150,000 clones; 70% to 90% were seen once. General study points: As reported, nearly half of all spike-specific TCRs target variant regions that are unmutated. Spike-specific TCR breadth rose after two AZD1222 doses, and depth rose as well.

The genes are TRBV5-5 and TRBJ1-1; unclear D gene. The sequence was obtained from an adult who received the AZD1222 COVID-19 vaccine. The source was peripheral blood, collected 28 days after the second AZD1222 dose. The chain's CDR3 is CASTRTSLRVNTEAFF. The DNA of the CDR3 is TGTGCCAGCACCCGGACTTCCCTGAGGGTGAACACTGAAGCTTTCTTT.